Reported below is one T cell receptor (beta chain). The sample is drawn from a study of OX40 agonist ivuxolimab in advanced cancers. Turning to the study itself: An anti-OX40 (CD134) antibody with agonistic activity, ivuxolimab, was administered to patients.

The junction had 6 bases not matched to a gene; V was cut back by 1 base and J by 5 bases. This CDR3 has 15 amino acids. CDR1 SNHLY and CDR2 FYNNEI come from the germline V gene. The assay was immunoSEQ multiplex PCR, and TCRdb's table has in-frame clones only and misses some. The table lists almost 35,000 clones, roughly 80% of them singletons, with about a tenth in the top ten. V and J are TRBV2 and TRBJ1-1, with 8 bases fitting TRBD1. The TCR was taken from an adult with an advanced solid tumor such as melanoma, head and neck, liver or kidney cancer. The sample was CD4+ or CD8+ T cells sorted from blood, taken in a trial of the OX40 agonist ivuxolimab. The CDR3 protein is CASSEEGRGRTEAFF. CDR3 nucleotides: TGTGCCAGCAGTGAAGAAGGCAGGGGGCGGACTGAAGCTTTCTTT.